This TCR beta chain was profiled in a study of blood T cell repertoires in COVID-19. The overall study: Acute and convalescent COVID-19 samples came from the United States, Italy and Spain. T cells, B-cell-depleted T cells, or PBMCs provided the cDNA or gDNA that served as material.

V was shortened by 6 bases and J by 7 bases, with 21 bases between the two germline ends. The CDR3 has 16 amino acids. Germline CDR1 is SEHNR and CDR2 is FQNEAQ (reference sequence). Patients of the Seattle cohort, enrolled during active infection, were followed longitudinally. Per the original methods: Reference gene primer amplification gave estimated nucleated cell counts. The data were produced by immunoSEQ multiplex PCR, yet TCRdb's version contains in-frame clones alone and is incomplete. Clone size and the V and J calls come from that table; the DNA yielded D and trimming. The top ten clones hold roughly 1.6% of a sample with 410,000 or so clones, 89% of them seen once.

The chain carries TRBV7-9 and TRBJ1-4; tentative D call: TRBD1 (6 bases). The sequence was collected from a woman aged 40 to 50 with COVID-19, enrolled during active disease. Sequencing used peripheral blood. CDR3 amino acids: CASRRTGAGESEKLFF. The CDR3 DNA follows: TGTGCCAGCAGGCGGACTGGGGCAGGGGAGAGTGAAAAACTGTTTTTT.